The 20 T cell receptor beta chains below come from one sample, sequenced in a study of beta chain features in type 1 diabetes. Every bit of the isolated RNA underwent reverse transcription, so sequencing read expressed TCRB transcripts. Assay: immunoSEQ multiplex PCR; the TCRdb copy retains only in-frame clones and omits some. The repertoire holds hundreds of thousands of clones, with about 16% as singletons. The sequencing input was naive CD4+ T cells from blood. These receptors originate from a man younger than 35 in good health.

This clone showed up just a few times. In nucleotides, the CDR3 is TGTGCCACCAGAACCTATCCCCCTGGAGATACGCAGTATTTT. Its protein is CATRTYPPGDTQYF. This chain connects TRBV15 to TRBJ2-3; the D is unclear. CDR1 and CDR2 (germline): LNHNV, YYDKDF (reference sequence). V was clipped by 6 bases and J by 5 bases, with 15 bases between them. The CDR3 runs 14 residues. The variable domain in full, completed from reference TRBV15 and TRBJ2-3, reads DAMVIQNPRYQVTQFGKPVTLSCSQTLNHNVMYWYQQKSSQAPKLLFHYYDKDFNNEADTPDNFQSRRPNTSFCFLDIRSPGLGDTAMYLCATRTYPPGDTQYFGPGTRLTVL.

This clone has a handful of counts. The CDR3 is CASRETGTRETQYF. The CDR3 DNA follows: TGTGCCAGCAGGGAGACCGGGACACGAGAGACCCAGTACTTC. The genes are TRBV7-3 and TRBJ2-5; a possible D gene is TRBD1 (6 bases). The CDR3 has 14 residues. V lost 6 bases to trimming and J lost 4 bases, with 15 bases between them. In germline, CDR1 is SGHTA, CDR2 FQGTGA.

The chain couples TRBV6-5 to TRBJ1-2; D gene uncertain. The CDR3 length is 11 residues. Germline CDR1 MNHEY, CDR2 SVGAGI. V gave up 5 bases and J gave up 4 bases, with 5 bases separating them. CDR3 protein: CASSGVYGYTF. The CDR3 DNA is TGTGCCAGCAGTGGGGTCTATGGCTACACCTTC.

This clone was counted a few times. The chain recombines TRBV9 with TRBJ2-1, with D possibly TRBD2 on 6 matching bases. Germline values: CDR1 SGDLS, CDR2 YYNGEE. This CDR3 has 16 residues. Trimming took 0 bases from V and 5 from J, leaving 15 bases between them. CDR3 DNA: TGTGCCAGCAGCGTAGGCTCCTGGGGAGGAAACAATGAGCAGTTCTTC. Encoded protein: CASSVGSWGGNNEQFF.

A note on this clone: Other nucleotide sequences from this sample produce the same CDR3. This chain joins TRBV7-2 and TRBJ1-1; a weak D match, TRBD1 (6 bases). The CDR3 sequence is 14 residues long. The germline V and J ends were trimmed by 0 bases and 4 bases, with 9 bases remaining between them. Germline V gene data show CDR1 as SGHTA and CDR2 as FQGNSA. The CDR3 DNA sequence: TGTGCCAGCAGCTTAGCTGGGGGCGGCACTGAAGCTTTCTTT. Translating it yields CASSLAGGGTEAFF.

This clone was seen only a few times. The gene calls are TRBV6-5 and TRBJ2-7, with TRBD2 matching 8 bases. The V segment lost 8 bases and the J segment 5 bases; nucleotides outside the gene matches: 8. This CDR3 is built from 13 residues. Germline V lookup: CDR1 MNHEY, CDR2 SVGAGI. As DNA, the CDR3 is TGTGCCAGCCGAGTTCGGGGGGGCCACGAGCAGTACTTC. Encoded protein: CASRVRGGHEQYF.

This clone showed up just a few times. This chain uses TRBV6-6 with TRBJ1-5; perhaps TRBD1 as D (5 bases). Germline values: CDR1 MNHNY, CDR2 SVGAGI (reference sequence). CDR3 length: 12 amino acids. V dropped 7 bases and J dropped 9 bases, with 13 bases sitting between them. For the CDR3, the DNA is TGTGCCAGCACGCCTGTGGGGGGGCCCCAGCATTTT. It encodes CASTPVGGPQHF.

This clone was picked up a small number of times. The J gene is TRBJ2-6, the V gene TRBV19; D is perhaps TRBD1 (5 bases). CDR1 is LNHDA and CDR2 is SQIVND in the germline V gene (reference sequence). The CDR3 spans 19 residues. V gave up 8 bases and J gave up 1 base, with 24 bases separating them. CDR3 nucleotides: TGTGCCAGTCATACCCGGGCAGGGCAAATAGGGTCTGGGGCCAACGTCCTGACTTTC. Translated, it gives CASHTRAGQIGSGANVLTF.

Concerning this clone: Distinct nucleotide sequences in the sample also encode this CDR3. The chain couples TRBV19 to TRBJ1-2; 8 nucleotides match TRBD1. The junction had 2 bases not matched to a gene; V was cut back by 6 bases and J by 5 bases. Germline lookup yields CDR1 LNHDA and CDR2 SQIVND (reference sequence). The CDR3 sequence is 12 residues long. The chain's CDR3 is CASSRTGYGYTF. In DNA form, the CDR3 reads TGTGCCAGTAGCCGGACAGGGTATGGCTACACCTTC.

This clone appeared a single time. The rearrangement joins TRBV29-1 to TRBJ1-1, with a tentative D call TRBD1 (6 bases). V shed 7 bases and J shed 1 base, with 13 bases lying between them. The germline V gene has CDR1 SQVTM and CDR2 ANQGSEA. The CDR3 sequence is 13 residues long. The CDR3 loop reads CSASRQENTEAFF. Written as DNA, the CDR3 is TGCAGCGCATCCCGACAGGAGAACACTGAAGCTTTCTTT.

This clone was detected only a few times. The chain links TRBV7-9 to TRBJ1-1; 10 nucleotides match TRBD1. Losses at the gene ends were 3 bases for V and 4 bases for J; bases not matched to a gene: 8. The CDR3 is 16 residues long. Looked up from germline, CDR1 is SEHNR and CDR2 is FQNEAQ (reference sequence). The CDR3 nucleotides read TGTGCCAGCAGCTTGGTCTTTGGGACAGGGGCCACTGAAGCTTTCTTT. Its translation is CASSLVFGTGATEAFF.

The chain recombines TRBV13 with TRBJ2-1; no firm D call. Germline lookup yields CDR1 PRHDT and CDR2 FYEKMQ (reference sequence). This CDR3 contains 15 residues. V was trimmed by 3 bases and J by 0 bases, leaving 9 bases between them. The CDR3 loop reads CASSFWISSYNEQFF. The CDR3 nucleotides read TGTGCCAGCAGCTTCTGGATAAGCTCCTACAATGAGCAGTTCTTC.

V is TRBV9 and J is TRBJ2-7; D ambiguous. Germline V CDR1 and CDR2: SGDLS, YYNGEE. The V end lost 0 bases, the J end lost 2 bases, and 12 bases lay between the germline ends. The CDR3 has 15 amino acids. CDR3 residues: CASSVDRAGPYEQYF. CDR3 nucleotides: TGTGCCAGCAGCGTAGATAGGGCAGGACCCTACGAGCAGTACTTC.

V is TRBV7-3 and J is TRBJ2-7; D gene unclear. V was pared by 3 bases and J by 1 base, with 7 bases between. CDR3 size: 13 residues. Per germline, CDR1 SGHTA and CDR2 FQGTGA. CDR3: CASSFYQSYEQYF. CDR3 bases: TGTGCCAGCAGCTTCTACCAATCCTACGAGCAGTACTTC.

This clone occurred a few times. The CDR3 sequence is CASSHRQGATEAFF. CDR3 bases: TGCGCCAGCAGCCATCGTCAGGGAGCGACTGAAGCTTTCTTT. The chain joins TRBV5-1 to TRBJ1-1, with D perhaps TRBD1 (5 bases). CDR3 length: 14 amino acids. The V and J ends lost 4 bases and 5 bases respectively, with 15 bases between them. CDR1 and CDR2 (germline): SGHRS, YFSETQ.

This clone showed up just a few times. This sequence joins TRBV7-8 and TRBJ1-5; 7 bases are shared with TRBD1. CDR3 length: 16 residues. The junction had 7 bases not matched to a gene; V was cut back by 5 bases and J by 0 bases. CDR1 is SGHVS and CDR2 is FQNEAQ in the germline V gene. The CDR3: CASSLMTGNSNQPQHF. Here the CDR3 DNA reads TGTGCCAGCAGCCTAATGACAGGGAATAGCAATCAGCCCCAGCATTTT.

The gene calls are TRBV5-1 and TRBJ2-3; TRBD2 agrees at 8 bases. The V segment lost 4 bases and the J segment 0 bases; nucleotides outside the gene matches: 7. The CDR3 is made up of 16 amino acids. Per germline, CDR1 SGHRS and CDR2 YFSETQ. The CDR3 DNA reads TGCGCCAGCAGCCTAGGCCGGACTAGCAGCACAGATACGCAGTATTTT. Protein product: CASSLGRTSSTDTQYF. Filled out from reference TRBV5-1 and TRBJ2-3, the complete variable domain reads KAGVTQTPRYLIKTRGQQVTLSCSPISGHRSVSWYQQTPGQGLQFLFEYFSETQRNKGNFPGRFSGRQFSNSRSEMNVSTLELGDSALYLCASSLGRTSSTDTQYFGPGTRLTVL.

This clone was observed a handful of times. The chain links TRBV5-6 to TRBJ1-5; TRBD1 agrees at 10 bases. The CDR3 runs to 18 residues. In germline, CDR1 is SGHDT, CDR2 YYEEEE. The junction had 14 bases not matched to a gene; V was cut back by 6 bases and J by 2 bases. The CDR3 nucleotides read TGTGCCAGCATCGAGACAGGGGGCTCGGAAAATGGCAATCAGCCCCAGCATTTT. This translates into CASIETGGSENGNQPQHF.

This clone was counted only a few times. V is TRBV4-1 and J is TRBJ1-5; maybe TRBD1 (5 bases). The germline V gene has CDR1 MGHRA and CDR2 YSYEKL. This CDR3 comprises 17 residues. With 1 base removed from V and 2 bases from J, the gap between germline ends came to 15 bases. CDR3 nucleotides: TGCGCCAGCAGCCAAGGGGGTCGGGGCGCGGGCAATCAGCCCCAGCATTTT. It is translated as CASSQGGRGAGNQPQHF.

This chain links TRBV5-1 with TRBJ2-2; weak D call: TRBD2 (5 bases). The V end lost 6 bases, the J end lost 6 bases, and 9 bases lay between the germline ends. The CDR3 has 12 residues. Germline assignment: CDR1 SGHRS and CDR2 YFSETQ. CDR3 bases: TGCGCCAGCACCGACGGGGCCGGGGAGCTGTTTTTT. Amino acids: CASTDGAGELFF.